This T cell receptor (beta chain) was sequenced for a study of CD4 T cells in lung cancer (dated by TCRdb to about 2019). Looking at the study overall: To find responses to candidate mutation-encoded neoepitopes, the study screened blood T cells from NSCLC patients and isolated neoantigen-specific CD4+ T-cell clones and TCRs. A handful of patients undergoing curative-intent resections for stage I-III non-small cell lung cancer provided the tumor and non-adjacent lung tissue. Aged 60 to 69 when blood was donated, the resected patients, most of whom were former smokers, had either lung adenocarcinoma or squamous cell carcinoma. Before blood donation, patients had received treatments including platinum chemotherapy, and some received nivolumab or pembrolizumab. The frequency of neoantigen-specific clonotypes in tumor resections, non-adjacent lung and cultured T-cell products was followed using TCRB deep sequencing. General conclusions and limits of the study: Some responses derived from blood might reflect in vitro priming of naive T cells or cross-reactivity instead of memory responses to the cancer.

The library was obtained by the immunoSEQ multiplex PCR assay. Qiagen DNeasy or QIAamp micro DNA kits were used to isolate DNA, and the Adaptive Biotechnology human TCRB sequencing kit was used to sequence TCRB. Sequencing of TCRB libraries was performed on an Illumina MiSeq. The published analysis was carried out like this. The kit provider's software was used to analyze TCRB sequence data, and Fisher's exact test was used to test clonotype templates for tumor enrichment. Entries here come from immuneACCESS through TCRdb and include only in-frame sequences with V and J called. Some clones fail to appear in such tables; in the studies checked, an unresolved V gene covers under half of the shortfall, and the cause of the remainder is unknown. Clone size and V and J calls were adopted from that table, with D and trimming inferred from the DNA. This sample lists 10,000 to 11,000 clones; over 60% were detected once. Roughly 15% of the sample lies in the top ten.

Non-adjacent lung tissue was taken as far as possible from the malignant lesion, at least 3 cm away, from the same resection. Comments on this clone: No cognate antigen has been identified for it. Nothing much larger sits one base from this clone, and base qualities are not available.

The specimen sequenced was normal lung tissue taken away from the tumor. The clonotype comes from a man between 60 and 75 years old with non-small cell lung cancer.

CDR3 reads: CASSASGSTDTQYF. The sequenced DNA: TGTGCCAGCAGTGCTAGCGGGAGCACAGATACGCAGTATTTT. The V gene is TRBV6-4 and the J gene is TRBJ2-3, with 8 middle bases fitting TRBD2. As encoded in the germline V gene, CDR1 is MRHNA while CDR2 is SNTAGT. Ends trimmed: V by 4 bases, J by 0 bases; bases unmatched to a gene: 0. The cysteine opens and the phenylalanine closes a CDR3 of 14 amino acids. Here the CDR3 DNA is all that survives: 42 bases in frame from base 1.